The clone carrying this T cell receptor (beta chain) has just a few counts. At one of its ends the junction is not consistent with the germline gene, which may arise from a read error. Germline V lookup: CDR1 LNHDA, CDR2 SQIVND (reference sequence). The CDR3 spans 15 residues. Patients from Seattle were sampled longitudinally, starting during active infection. Assay: immunoSEQ multiplex PCR; the TCRdb copy retains only in-frame clones and omits some. The sample lists 200,000 to 250,000 clones, roughly 80% occurring once. This sample was taken from a study of blood T cell repertoires in COVID-19. Turning to the study itself: Some COVID-19 samples were acute and others convalescent; all came from the United States, Italy and Spain.

What was sequenced was peripheral blood. This receptor was obtained from an older woman with COVID-19, enrolled during active disease. The chain carries TRBV19 and TRBJ1-5; TRBD1 agrees at 7 bases. The CDR3 DNA follows: TGTGCCAGTAGTTCGCTTGACAGGGTAAATCAACCCCAGCATTTT. Amino acids: CASSSLDRVNQPQHF.